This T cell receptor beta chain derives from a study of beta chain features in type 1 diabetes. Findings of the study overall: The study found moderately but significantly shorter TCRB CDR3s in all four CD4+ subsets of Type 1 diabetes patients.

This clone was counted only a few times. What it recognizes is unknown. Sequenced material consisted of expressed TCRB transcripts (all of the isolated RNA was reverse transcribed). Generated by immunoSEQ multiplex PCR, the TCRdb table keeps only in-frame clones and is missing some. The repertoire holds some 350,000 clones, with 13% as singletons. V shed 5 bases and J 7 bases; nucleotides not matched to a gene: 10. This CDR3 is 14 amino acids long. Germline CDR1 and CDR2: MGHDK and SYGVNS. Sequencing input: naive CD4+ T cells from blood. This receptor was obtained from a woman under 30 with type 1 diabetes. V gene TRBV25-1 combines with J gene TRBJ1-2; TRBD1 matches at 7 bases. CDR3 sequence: CASSSDRVLRGYTF. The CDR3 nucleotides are TGTGCCAGCAGTTCTGACAGGGTCCTTCGTGGCTACACCTTC.